This T cell receptor beta chain is from a study of identical twins (dated by TCRdb to 2015 to 2016). In the study overall: To test whether fetal clonotypes persist, the study used deep sequencing on TCR alpha and beta repertoires from monozygotic twins, unrelated adults of various ages, and cord blood. To rule out contamination, replicate twin experiments were performed at different times with different library preparation protocols.

Only healthy Caucasian donors were included. Three pairs of female monozygotic twins, all aged 18 to 29 years, were included in the twin cohort. Positive isolation kits from Invitrogen were used to isolate CD4+ and CD8+ T cell populations. General study outcomes and caveats: Abundant cord blood beta clonotypes had fewer insertions, young adult naive repertoires showed a similar but weaker trend, and memory repertoires showed no such trend. Compared with coincidental sharing between unrelated individuals, out-of-frame TCR alpha sequences shared between twins showed an excess of sequences with low generation probability. Because the same donors could not be followed over many years, the conclusions depended on cross-sectional statistical analysis. Invariant T cells such as MAIT and iNKT could partly confound zero-insertion analyses, though diverse VJ usage argued against this for most clonotypes. In monozygotic twins, out-of-frame TCR alpha sharing was systematically underestimated by recombination models, although the models agreed with sharing between unrelated individuals. In beta out-of-frame sequences, excess twin sharing was weaker, because having fewer shared sequences lowered the signal-to-noise ratio.

The germline V gene provides CDR1 ENHRY and CDR2 SYGVKD. V is shortened by 4 bases, J by 5 bases, and the region joining them spans 14 bases. The CDR3 numbers 15 residues from cysteine through phenylalanine. The DNA shown is the 45-base CDR3, in frame from base 1. This clonotype was found a few times. Its recognized antigen is unknown. No per-base quality is available; no much larger clone lies one base away. Libraries were prepared through 5' RACE. The data were produced on an Illumina HiSeq 2000. A universal primer binding site was introduced by template switching, and a unique molecular identifier was present in the final cDNA, enabling accurate counting of TCR cDNA molecules. Specific primers in the conserved constant-segment region were used to synthesize first-strand cDNA for the TCR alpha and beta chains. Each cDNA library was double barcoded, with a SMART-Mk sample barcode plus Illumina barcodes, to control for contamination. TruSeq adapter sequences, together with Illumina sample barcodes, were added in two successive PCR steps. Sequencing of the TCR alpha and beta cDNA libraries was done on the Illumina HiSeq platform using custom primers. In the source study's methods: MiGEC processed the raw reads to extract unique molecular identifiers, while MiXCR was used to determine the CDR3 positions. For each individual, recombination models were inferred using an EM algorithm with the repgenHMM and IGoR tools. Shared clonotypes were analyzed with the tcR package in R, and sharing was normalized by the product of cloneset sizes. Out-of-frame nonproductive sequences were analyzed to study raw recombination free of thymic and clonal selection effects. TCRdb trimmed public reads at Q25 via fastp, called clones via MiXCR and kept in-frame beta chains. Each CDR3 protein appears once, grouped with its most common genes and DNA. TCRdb assigned the V and J calls; the authors' analysis was not used. The sample table contains 500,000 to 600,000 distinct CDR3 sequences; only one count was recorded for around 20% of them. The top ten clonotypes cover around 0.91% of the sample.

Another study also made use of these data, one on T cells expressing NK-cell markers. That second report states: Roughly 8 donors provided sorted CD3+CD56+NKG2C+, CD3+CD56+NKG2C- and CD3+CD56-NKG2C+ T-cell subsets, whose TCR beta-chain repertoires were profiled. Among the eight sequenced donors, seven were HCMV-seropositive and one was HCMV-seronegative. In several experiments an anti-gammadeltaTCR antibody was added to restrict sorting to alphabetaTCR-expressing T cells. In six donors, the dominant CD3+CD56+NKG2C+ clonotypes were among the top 10 CD8+ clonotypes and accounted for about 1.0-7.5% of CD8+ T cells. Those dominant clonotypes were again the most abundant among CD3+CD56-NKG2C+ cells in a handful of donors, at roughly 25-65%. Whether the expanded NKG2C-expressing T cell clones were specific for HCMV antigens was left unclear. Randomly selected healthy volunteers, three men and five women, were used as the eight sequenced donors. To determine HCMV serostatus, a commercial ELISA kit was used to detect HCMV-specific IgG in serum. Reads were demultiplexed and grouped by UMI with MIGEC, and clonotypes were assembled and quantified with MiTCR. Only TCR cDNA sequences supported by at least two reads were kept to exclude erroneous sequences. The tcR package was used for downstream repertoire analysis, with clonotypes matched between fractions based on CDR3 nucleotide sequence plus V segment. VDJmatch was used to annotate antigen specificity against VDJdb, with one amino acid substitution in CDR3 allowed.

The clonotype was recovered from a woman between 18 and 29 years old in good health. The specimen was CD4+ T cells sorted from blood. The chain links TRBV10-3 with TRBJ2-2; TRBD2 is a possible D gene, resting on 5 matching bases. The CDR3 loop reads CAISALGRLTGELFF. The sequenced DNA is TGTGCCATCAGTGCGCTTGGGAGATTGACCGGGGAGCTGTTTTTT.